Presented here are 32 T cell receptor beta chains from one specimen sequenced in a study of shared clonotypes between healthy human individuals. Method: immunoSEQ multiplex PCR; TCRdb's copy keeps in-frame clones and lacks some. The sample shows hundreds of thousands of clones, approximately 80% of them seen only once. Source material: PBMCs. The receptors originated from a woman in her 40s in good health. Some clones in this sample may be carry-over from other donors' samples.

Regarding this clone: Only one base separates this from a far larger clonotype, so it likely reflects a read error. The chain is built from TRBV30 and TRBJ1-4; D is undetermined. V was clipped by 0 bases and J by 7 bases, with 15 bases between them. The CDR3 length is 15 residues. CDR1 GTSNPN and CDR2 SVGIG come from the germline V gene (reference sequence). This chain's CDR3 is CAWSVGLGSGEKLFF. CDR3 nucleotides: TGTGCCTGGAGTGTAGGACTGGGTAGTGGTGAAAAACTGTTTTTT.

The V and J genes are TRBV7-2 and TRBJ2-3; D call uncertain. The V end lost 1 base, the J end lost 2 bases, and 4 bases lay between the germline ends. The CDR3 is 13 residues long. Germline assignment: CDR1 SGHTA and CDR2 FQGNSA. Here the CDR3 reads CASSLGYTDTQYF. The CDR3 DNA reads as TGTGCCAGCAGCTTAGGGTACACAGATACGCAGTATTTT.

The CDR3, as DNA: TGTGCCAGCGGCCCCGGGGGAAGATTGGACAATGAGCAGTTCTTC. Translated: CASGPGGRLDNEQFF. This sequence joins TRBV6-5 and TRBJ2-1; tentative D call: TRBD2 (6 bases). Germline V CDR1 and CDR2: MNHEY, SVGAGI. The length of the CDR3 is 15 residues. The V and J ends lost 8 bases and 5 bases respectively, with 19 bases between them.

The rearrangement links TRBV7-6 to TRBJ2-1; maybe TRBD2 (6 bases). The V gene lost 5 bases and the J gene lost 9 bases, with 17 bases spanning the gap. Per germline, CDR1 SGHVS and CDR2 FNYEAQ. The CDR3 is 14 residues long. CDR3 sequence (DNA): TGTGCCAGCAGCCTTCCGGGACTCCCGATTGAGCAGTTCTTC. Its protein is CASSLPGLPIEQFF.

The V and J genes are TRBV18 and TRBJ2-7; 7 nucleotides match TRBD1. CDR1 and CDR2 from the germline V gene are KGHSH and LQKENI. The length of the CDR3 is 13 residues. Losses at the gene ends were 2 bases for V and 3 bases for J; bases not matched to a gene: 1. CDR3 in DNA: TGTGCCAGCTCACCAGACAGGGACTACGAGCAGTACTTC. Translation gives CASSPDRDYEQYF.

Concerning this clone: This specimen includes other DNA sequences encoding the same CDR3. This chain uses TRBV30 with TRBJ2-3; D gene unclear. Germline CDR1 and CDR2: GTSNPN and SVGIG (reference sequence). The CDR3 totals 14 residues. V lost 0 bases, J lost 0 bases, and 7 bases lay in between. The CDR3 DNA is TGTGCCTGGAGTGTCGGTCGTAGCACAGATACGCAGTATTTT. Translated: CAWSVGRSTDTQYF.

This clone was detected once. This likely stems from a read error, as it lies one base from a far larger clone. This chain links TRBV30 with TRBJ1-1, with a tentative D call TRBD1 (6 bases). The CDR3 covers 12 residues. The V end lost 1 base, the J end lost 7 bases, and 10 bases lay between the germline ends. Germline-derived CDR1 and CDR2 are GTSNPN and SVGIG (reference sequence). CDR3: CAWSGQANEAFF. The CDR3 region has the DNA TGTGCCTGGAGTGGACAGGCGAATGAAGCTTTCTTT.

The CDR3 DNA reads as TGTGCCAGCAGCCACTCGGACATTAGCAATCAGCCCCAGCATTTT. Translated: CASSHSDISNQPQHF. The V and J genes are TRBV14 and TRBJ1-5; tentatively, D is TRBD1 (5 bases). The CDR3 runs 15 residues. The V end lost 3 bases, the J end lost 0 bases, and 9 bases lay between the germline ends. The germline gives CDR1 SGHDN, CDR2 FVKESK.

As for this clone: Other nucleotide sequences from this sample produce the same CDR3. V and J are TRBV5-6 and TRBJ2-7; unclear D gene. With 5 bases removed from V and 0 bases from J, the gap between germline ends came to 6 bases. This CDR3 contains 12 residues. Germline V CDR1 and CDR2: SGHDT, YYEEEE. CDR3 residues: CASSSSSYEQYF. The CDR3 coding sequence is TGTGCCAGCAGTTCAAGCTCCTACGAGCAGTACTTC.

CDR3 DNA sequence: TGTGCCATCAGTGAGTCGAATCCGGCAGGGGGCTATAGTGGCTACACCTTC. It yields the protein CAISESNPAGGYSGYTF. The genes are TRBV10-3 and TRBJ1-2; TRBD1 matches 8 bases. The CDR3 consists of 17 residues. V was pared by 0 bases and J by 7 bases, with 13 bases of the junction left unmatched. Germline V gene data show CDR1 as ENHRY and CDR2 as SYGVKD.

In regard to this clone: This likely stems from a read error, as it lies one base from a far larger clone. This sequence joins TRBV10-3 and TRBJ2-5, with D unclear. Per the germline V gene, CDR1 is ENHRY and CDR2 is SYGVKD. CDR3 length: 16 amino acids. Trimming took off 8 bases at V and 5 bases at J, with 24 bases between the two ends. The CDR3 DNA reads TGTGCCATCGGCGCAACGGCCGTGGGGTTCGGGGAGACCCAGTACTTC. Its protein is CAIGATAVGFGETQYF.

This chain uses TRBV30 with TRBJ2-2; possible D gene TRBD1, 6 bases. This CDR3 contains 13 residues. The V and J ends lost 5 bases and 7 bases respectively, with 14 bases between them. Germline V gene data show CDR1 as GTSNPN and CDR2 as SVGIG (reference sequence). The CDR3 region is CAWGQRVDGELFF. CDR3 bases: TGTGCCTGGGGACAGAGGGTTGACGGGGAGCTGTTTTTT.

Ten or more counts support this clone. The sample has other DNA sequences that encode this CDR3 too. The chain has TRBV7-9 and TRBJ2-1; D ambiguous. Trimming left V 3 bases short and J 6 bases short, with 12 bases between. The V gene's germline CDR1 is SEHNR and CDR2 FQNEAQ (reference sequence). The CDR3 sequence is 14 residues long. CDR3 in amino acids: CASSLASSGNEQFF. As DNA, the CDR3 is TGTGCCAGCAGCTTGGCCTCGTCGGGCAATGAGCAGTTCTTC.

For this clone: The junction shows a germline mismatch at one end, possibly a read error. The chain is built from TRBV29-1 and TRBJ1-3; no clear D gene. This CDR3 contains 12 residues. Germline CDR1 SQVTM, CDR2 ANQGSEA. The CDR3 region is CSVLSSGNAIYF. The CDR3 DNA follows: TGCAGCGTTCTGAGCTCTGGAAACGCCATATATTTT.

This clone was detected ten times or more. The V gene is TRBV19, the J gene TRBJ1-5, with 8 bases matching TRBD1. Germline trimming cut 6 bases from V and 3 bases from J; bases unmatched to any gene: 7. This CDR3 is built from 15 residues. CDR1 and CDR2 (germline): LNHDA, SQIVND (reference sequence). CDR3 residues: CASRRTGNSNQPQHF. Written as DNA, the CDR3 is TGTGCCAGTAGAAGGACAGGGAATTCCAATCAGCCCCAGCATTTT.

V and J are TRBV6-4 and TRBJ1-5; a possible D gene is TRBD1 (6 bases). Trimming left V 3 bases short and J 6 bases short, with 12 bases between. This CDR3 region has 14 residues. Germline V gives CDR1 MRHNA, CDR2 SNTAGT. As DNA, the CDR3 is TGTGCCAGCAGTGAACAGGGCGGAGGTCAGCCCCAGCATTTT. Its protein product is CASSEQGGGQPQHF.

The chain carries TRBV7-3 and TRBJ2-7; TRBD2 matches 9 bases. CDR3 length: 14 residues. Trimming at V came to 6 bases and at J to 2 bases, leaving 5 bases not matched to a gene. Germline V gene lookup returns CDR1 SGHTA and CDR2 FQGTGA. CDR3 region: CASSQTSGTYEQYF. Here the CDR3 DNA reads TGTGCCAGCAGTCAGACTAGCGGAACCTACGAGCAGTACTTC. Supplemented by reference TRBV7-3 and TRBJ2-7, the full variable domain reads GAGVSQTPSNKVTEKGKYVELRCDPISGHTALYWYRQSLGQGPEFLIYFQGTGAADDSGLPNDRFFAVRPEGSVSTLKIQRTERGDSAVYLCASSQTSGTYEQYFGPGTRLTVT.

This clone was counted ten times or more. The rearrangement links TRBV7-2 to TRBJ2-3, with 7 bases fitting TRBD2. Germline trimming cut 1 base from V and 3 bases from J; bases unmatched to any gene: 7. CDR3 length: 16 amino acids. Germline values: CDR1 SGHTA, CDR2 FQGNSA. CDR3 nucleotide sequence: TGTGCCAGCAGCTTAGATCCAGCGGGGATAACAGATACGCAGTATTTT. The encoded protein is CASSLDPAGITDTQYF.

A single count supports this clone. The V call is TRBV6-5, the J call TRBJ2-5; 9 bases are shared with TRBD1. V shed 6 bases, J shed 9 bases, and the junction held 14 bases outside the gene matches. CDR1 MNHEY and CDR2 SVGAGI come from the germline V gene. The CDR3 has 15 residues. The CDR3 coding sequence is TGTGCCAGCAGCCACCCCATAGACAGGGGGTGGCCCCAGTACTTC. Translation: CASSHPIDRGWPQYF.

This chain connects TRBV29-1 to TRBJ2-7; weak D call: TRBD1 (7 bases). The CDR3 has 12 residues. Germline CDR1 reads SQVTM; CDR2 reads ANQGSEA. The V gene lost 4 bases and the J gene lost 4 bases, with 11 bases spanning the gap. The CDR3 here is CSVVQGGYEQYF. The CDR3 coding sequence is TGCAGCGTTGTCCAGGGGGGTTACGAGCAGTACTTC.

This chain links TRBV5-8 with TRBJ1-2; D remains unclear. V was trimmed by 6 bases and J by 3 bases, leaving 15 bases between them. Germline CDR1 and CDR2: SGHTS and YDEGEE. This CDR3 has 14 residues. This CDR3 reads CASTPRRRDYGYTF. The CDR3 nucleotides read TGTGCCAGCACCCCTAGGAGGCGGGACTATGGCTACACCTTC.

This clone was seen many times. The genes are TRBV28 and TRBJ2-1; a possible D gene is TRBD1 (6 bases). V lost 2 bases, J lost 6 bases, and 17 bases lay in between. The CDR3 sequence is 16 residues long. Germline lookup yields CDR1 MDHEN and CDR2 SYDVKM. The CDR3 DNA is TGTGCCAGCAGTTTAAACCGATTTAGGGGGTCCAATGAGCAGTTCTTC. It yields the protein CASSLNRFRGSNEQFF.

In DNA, the CDR3 is TGTGCCAGCTTTGAGGGAGGGCTCTCCTACAATGAGCAGTTCTTC. Protein: CASFEGGLSYNEQFF. This chain joins TRBV28 and TRBJ2-1; the match to TRBD2 covers 7 bases. Germline V CDR1 and CDR2: MDHEN, SYDVKM. CDR3 size: 15 residues. J was trimmed by 0 bases and V by 8 bases; bases with no gene match: 7. Using reference TRBV28 and TRBJ2-1 for the parts outside the CDR3, the full variable domain is DVKVTQSSRYLVKRTGEKVFLECVQDMDHENMFWYRQDPGLGLRLIYFSYDVKMKEKGDIPEGYSVSREKKERFSLILESASTNQTSMYLCASFEGGLSYNEQFFGPGTRLTVL.

The chain couples TRBV4-1 to TRBJ2-2; D is perhaps TRBD2 (5 bases). V lost 0 bases and J 2 bases, leaving 13 bases between the germline ends. This CDR3 has 17 amino acids. In germline, CDR1 is MGHRA, CDR2 YSYEKL. The CDR3 is CASSQDWSGINTGELFF. Here the CDR3 DNA reads TGCGCCAGCAGCCAAGACTGGAGCGGAATAAACACCGGGGAGCTGTTTTTT.

V and J are TRBV2 and TRBJ2-7; D unresolved. Germline V lookup: CDR1 SNHLY, CDR2 FYNNEI. The CDR3 spans 13 residues. V lost 10 bases to trimming and J lost 3 bases, with 16 bases between them. DNA for the CDR3: TGTGCCATCCAAGGGCACCAGCTCTACGAGCAGTACTTC. As protein: CAIQGHQLYEQYF.

This rearrangement joins TRBV19 to TRBJ1-2, with D maybe TRBD1 (5 bases). The germline gives CDR1 LNHDA, CDR2 SQIVND (reference sequence). V lost 1 base to trimming and J lost 4 bases, with 16 bases between them. The CDR3 is made up of 16 amino acids. CDR3 in amino acids: CASSIGSGFGGYGYTF. The DNA of the CDR3 is TGTGCCAGTAGTATAGGAAGTGGCTTCGGGGGCTATGGCTACACCTTC. The full variable domain, in which reference TRBV19 and TRBJ1-2 provide the parts outside the CDR3, is DGGITQSPKYLFRKEGQNVTLSCEQNLNHDAMYWYRQDPGQGLRLIYYSQIVNDFQKGDIAEGYSVSREKKESFPLTVTSAQKNPTAFYLCASSIGSGFGGYGYTFGSGTRLTVV.

V usage is TRBV6-4 and J usage is TRBJ1-1, with TRBD1 identical over 7 bases. CDR1 and CDR2 (germline): MRHNA, SNTAGT. The CDR3 is 16 amino acids. V trimming: 7 bases; J trimming: 3 bases; junction bases outside the gene matches: 14. The CDR3 reads CASKRDREFMDTEAFF. The CDR3 nucleotides are TGTGCCAGCAAGCGGGACAGAGAATTTATGGACACTGAAGCTTTCTTT.

This chain uses TRBV2 with TRBJ1-5, with a weak D call TRBD1 (6 bases). There are 15 residues in the CDR3. The ends were cut back, 6 bases at V and 2 bases at J, with 14 bases in the middle. Germline assignment: CDR1 SNHLY and CDR2 FYNNEI. The CDR3 sequence is CASSGRQAGNQPQHF. For the CDR3, the DNA is TGTGCCAGCAGCGGAAGACAGGCAGGCAATCAGCCCCAGCATTTT. Drawing the rest from reference TRBV2 and TRBJ1-5, the complete variable domain is EPEVTQTPSHQVTQMGQEVILRCVPISNHLYFYWYRQILGQKVEFLVSFYNNEISEKSEIFDDQFSVERPDGSNFTLKIRSTKLEDSAMYFCASSGRQAGNQPQHFGDGTRLSIL.

The chain has TRBV5-1 and TRBJ2-7; tentatively, D is TRBD1 (6 bases). Germline V gene sequence: CDR1 SGHRS, CDR2 YFSETQ. Trimming took off 4 bases at V and 5 bases at J, with 13 bases between the two ends. The CDR3 extends over 13 amino acids. The CDR3 reads CASSTQGSHEQYF. For the CDR3, the DNA is TGCGCCAGCAGCACACAGGGTTCCCACGAGCAGTACTTC.

V is TRBV7-8 and J is TRBJ2-3, with 8 nucleotides matching TRBD1. CDR1 is SGHVS, CDR2 FQNEAQ, per germline. J was trimmed by 1 base and V by 2 bases; bases with no gene match: 5. This CDR3 spans 16 amino acids. CDR3 amino acids: CASSLPTGVGTDTQYF. CDR3 in DNA: TGTGCCAGCAGCTTACCGACAGGGGTCGGCACAGATACGCAGTATTTT.

The chain is built from TRBV2 and TRBJ1-1; D is uncertain. Germline values: CDR1 SNHLY, CDR2 FYNNEI. Trimming pared 3 bases from V and 0 bases from J, leaving 20 bases between. The CDR3 runs to 18 residues. CDR3 region: CASSDDFPKSLMNTEAFF. The DNA of the CDR3 is TGTGCCAGCAGTGATGACTTCCCCAAATCGTTGATGAACACTGAAGCTTTCTTT. The full variable domain, with the rest looked up from reference TRBV2 and TRBJ1-1, is EPEVTQTPSHQVTQMGQEVILRCVPISNHLYFYWYRQILGQKVEFLVSFYNNEISEKSEIFDDQFSVERPDGSNFTLKIRSTKLEDSAMYFCASSDDFPKSLMNTEAFFGQGTRLTVV.

In this sample, this clone turned up many times. The sample carries other DNA sequences with the same CDR3. V and J are TRBV28 and TRBJ1-4; possibly TRBD1 for D (6 bases). The CDR3 has 14 amino acids. Per germline, CDR1 MDHEN and CDR2 SYDVKM. V was clipped by 5 bases and J by 5 bases, with 12 bases between them. CDR3: CASSLQGLNEKLFF. CDR3 nucleotides: TGTGCCAGCAGTCTACAGGGCCTCAATGAAAAACTGTTTTTT.